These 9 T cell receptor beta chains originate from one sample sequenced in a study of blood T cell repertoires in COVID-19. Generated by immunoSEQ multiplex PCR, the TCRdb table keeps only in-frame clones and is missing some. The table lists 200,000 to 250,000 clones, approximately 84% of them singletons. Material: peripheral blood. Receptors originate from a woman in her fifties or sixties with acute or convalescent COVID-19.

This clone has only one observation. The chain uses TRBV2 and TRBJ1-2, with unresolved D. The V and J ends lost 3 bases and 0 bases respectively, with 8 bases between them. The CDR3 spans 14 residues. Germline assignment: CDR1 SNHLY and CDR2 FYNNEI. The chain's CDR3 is CASSDGPANYGYTF. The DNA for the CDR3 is TGTGCCAGCAGTGATGGCCCCGCTAACTATGGCTACACCTTC.

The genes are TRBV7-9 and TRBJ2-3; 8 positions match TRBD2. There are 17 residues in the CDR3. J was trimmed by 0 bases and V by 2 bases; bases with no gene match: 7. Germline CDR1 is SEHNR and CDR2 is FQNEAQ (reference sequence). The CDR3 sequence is CASSLSFAGGSTDTQYF. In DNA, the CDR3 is TGTGCCAGCAGCTTATCATTCGCGGGGGGTAGCACAGATACGCAGTATTTT.

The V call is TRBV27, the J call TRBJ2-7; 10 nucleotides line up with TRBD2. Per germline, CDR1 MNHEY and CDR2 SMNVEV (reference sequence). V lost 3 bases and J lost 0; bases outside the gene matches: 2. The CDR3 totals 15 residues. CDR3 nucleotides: TGTGCCAGCAGTTTTAGCGGGGGGTCCTCCTACGAGCAGTACTTC. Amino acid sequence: CASSFSGGSSYEQYF.

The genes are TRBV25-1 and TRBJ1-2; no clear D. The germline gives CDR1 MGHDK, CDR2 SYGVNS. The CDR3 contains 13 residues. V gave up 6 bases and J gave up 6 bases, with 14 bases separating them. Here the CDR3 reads CASRTSGSDGYTF. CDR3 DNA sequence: TGTGCCAGCAGGACCTCCGGGAGCGATGGCTACACCTTC.

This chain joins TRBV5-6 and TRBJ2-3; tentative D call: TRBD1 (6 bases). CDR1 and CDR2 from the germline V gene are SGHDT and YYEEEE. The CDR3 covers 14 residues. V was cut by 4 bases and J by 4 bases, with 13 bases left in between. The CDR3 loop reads CASSELDSPDTQYF. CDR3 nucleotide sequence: TGTGCCAGCAGCGAACTGGACAGCCCAGATACGCAGTATTTT.

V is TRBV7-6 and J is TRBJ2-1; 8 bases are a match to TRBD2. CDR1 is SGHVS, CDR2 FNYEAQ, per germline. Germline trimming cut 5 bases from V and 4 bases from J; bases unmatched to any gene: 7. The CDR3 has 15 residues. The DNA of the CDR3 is TGTGCCAGCAGCCCCGGGGGGGCCGCGTACAATGAGCAGTTCTTC. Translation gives CASSPGGAAYNEQFF.

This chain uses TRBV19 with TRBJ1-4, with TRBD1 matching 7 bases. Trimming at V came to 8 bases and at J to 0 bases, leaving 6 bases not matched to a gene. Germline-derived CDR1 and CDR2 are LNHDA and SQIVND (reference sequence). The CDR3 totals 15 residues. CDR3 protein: CASGDRHATNEKLFF. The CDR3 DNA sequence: TGTGCCAGTGGGGACAGACATGCAACTAATGAAAAACTGTTTTTT.

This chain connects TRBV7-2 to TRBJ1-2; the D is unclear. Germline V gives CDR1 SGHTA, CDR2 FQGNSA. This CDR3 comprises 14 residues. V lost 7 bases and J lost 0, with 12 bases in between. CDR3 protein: CASTQEFSNYGYTF. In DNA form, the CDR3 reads TGTGCCAGCACCCAGGAATTTTCTAACTATGGCTACACCTTC.

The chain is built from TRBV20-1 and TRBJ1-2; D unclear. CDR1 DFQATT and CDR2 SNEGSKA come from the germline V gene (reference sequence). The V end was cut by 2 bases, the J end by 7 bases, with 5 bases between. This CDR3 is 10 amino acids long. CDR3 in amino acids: CSARYGGYTF. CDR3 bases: TGCAGTGCTAGATACGGTGGCTACACCTTC.